The 15 T cell receptor beta chains reported below all come from one sample, sequenced in a study of cytomegalovirus exposure and HLA in healthy donors. PCR involved 60 Vbeta and 13 Jbeta primers. Data came from immunoSEQ multiplex PCR; TCRdb stores just in-frame clones and leaves some out. The table includes about 200,000 clones, 80% detected once. Sequencing was performed on PBMCs. These TCRs come from a middle-aged woman in good health and CMV-seronegative.

V and J are TRBV19 and TRBJ1-2; D remains ambiguous. The CDR3 length is 13 residues. V was pared by 3 bases and J by 7 bases, with 12 bases between. Germline-derived CDR1 and CDR2 are LNHDA and SQIVND (reference sequence). The CDR3 bases are TGTGCCAGTAGTATGCTGCCTTGGAGTGGCTACACCTTC. Amino acid sequence: CASSMLPWSGYTF.

V is TRBV19 and J is TRBJ1-2; D gene uncertain. Germline CDR1 and CDR2: LNHDA and SQIVND (reference sequence). The CDR3 length is 17 residues. Trimming left V 2 bases short and J 2 bases short, with 18 bases between. The CDR3 region has the DNA TGTGCCAGTAGTATACTTACCTCGGAGGTCTCAAACTATGGCTACACCTTC. Its protein is CASSILTSEVSNYGYTF.

The rearrangement joins TRBV5-1 to TRBJ2-2; TRBD2 aligns across 10 bases. The V gene end was trimmed by 4 bases and the J gene end by 7 bases; junction bases not matched to a gene: 7. This CDR3 is built from 15 residues. Germline CDR1 reads SGHRS; CDR2 reads YFSETQ. The CDR3 sequence is CASSLSGREVGELFF. The CDR3 bases are TGCGCCAGCAGCCTCAGCGGGAGGGAGGTCGGGGAGCTGTTTTTT. The full variable domain, completed using reference TRBV5-1 and TRBJ2-2, is KAGVTQTPRYLIKTRGQQVTLSCSPISGHRSVSWYQQTPGQGLQFLFEYFSETQRNKGNFPGRFSGRQFSNSRSEMNVSTLELGDSALYLCASSLSGREVGELFFGEGSRLTVL.

J is TRBJ2-3 and V is TRBV7-2; D possibly corresponds to TRBD2 (5 bases). The germline V and J ends were trimmed by 5 bases and 7 bases, with 22 bases remaining between them. CDR1 is SGHTA, CDR2 FQGNSA, per germline. This CDR3 has 16 amino acids. The CDR3 sequence: CASSPRTRVVGYTQYF. In DNA form, the CDR3 reads TGTGCCAGCAGCCCCCGGACGAGGGTGGTGGGATATACGCAGTATTTT.

The rearrangement joins TRBV7-6 to TRBJ1-1, with 9 positions matching TRBD1. V dropped 1 base and J dropped 0; count of bases not matched to a gene: 9. CDR1 and CDR2 (germline): SGHVS, FNYEAQ. The CDR3 runs 18 residues. This chain's CDR3 is CASSLVSGTGTMNTEAFF. CDR3 bases: TGTGCCAGCAGCTTAGTAAGTGGGACAGGGACCATGAACACTGAAGCTTTCTTT.

The chain combines TRBV29-1 with TRBJ1-1, with D possibly being TRBD1 (6 bases). The V gene lost 4 bases and the J gene lost 11 bases, with 14 bases spanning the gap. Germline V gene sequence: CDR1 SQVTM, CDR2 ANQGSEA. The CDR3 loop spans 11 amino acids. CDR3 in amino acids: CSVVRGGLAFF. The CDR3 DNA follows: TGCAGCGTTGTAAGGGGGGGTCTGGCTTTCTTT.

The rearrangement uses TRBV9 and TRBJ2-5; 12 nucleotides agree with TRBD2. This CDR3 has 18 amino acids. Germline V CDR1 and CDR2: SGDLS, YYNGEE. V dropped 0 bases and J dropped 2; count of bases not matched to a gene: 8. CDR3 protein: CASSVGASGRGTQETQYF. The CDR3 DNA sequence: TGTGCCAGCAGCGTAGGGGCTAGCGGGAGGGGGACACAAGAGACCCAGTACTTC. The full variable domain, its missing parts supplied by reference TRBV9 and TRBJ2-5, is DSGVTQTPKHLITATGQRVTLRCSPRSGDLSVYWYQQSLDQGLQFLIQYYNGEERAKGNILERFSAQQFPDLHSELNLSSLELGDSALYFCASSVGASGRGTQETQYFGPGTRLLVL.

V and J are TRBV7-8 and TRBJ2-1; the D gene is possibly TRBD1 (7 bases). Trimming removed 5 bases at V and 4 bases at J, with 18 bases between. The germline CDR1 and CDR2 sequences are SGHVS and FQNEAQ. This CDR3 is built from 16 residues. The CDR3 nucleotides read TGTGCCAGCAGCACATTAAAGGGGGGACAGTACAATGAGCAGTTCTTC. Its protein product is CASSTLKGGQYNEQFF.

The chain recombines TRBV7-9 with TRBJ1-1, with TRBD1 matching 9 bases. V dropped 5 bases and J dropped 0; count of bases not matched to a gene: 7. The CDR3 is 16 residues long. Germline loops: CDR1 SEHNR, CDR2 FQNEAQ (reference sequence). The CDR3 DNA reads TGTGCCAGCAGCGGACAGGGGCCATCCATGAACACTGAAGCTTTCTTT. Protein product: CASSGQGPSMNTEAFF. The full variable domain, rest sourced from reference TRBV7-9 and TRBJ1-1, is DTGVSQNPRHKITKRGQNVTFRCDPISEHNRLYWYRQTLGQGPEFLTYFQNEAQLEKSRLLSDRFSAERPKGSFSTLEIQRTEQGDSAMYLCASSGQGPSMNTEAFFGQGTRLTVV.

This clone was picked up a small number of times. This chain links TRBV7-2 with TRBJ1-5; 9 bases agree with TRBD1. The ends lost 5 bases at V and 3 bases at J; junction bases unmatched: 8. CDR3 size: 16 residues. Germline CDR1 SGHTA, CDR2 FQGNSA. CDR3 sequence (DNA): TGTGCCAGCAGCCGAGGGACAGGGAGGGTCAATCAGCCCCAGCATTTT. Translated, it gives CASSRGTGRVNQPQHF.

The chain links TRBV25-1 to TRBJ1-4; 7 nucleotides match TRBD1. The germline CDR1 and CDR2 sequences are MGHDK and SYGVNS. There are 14 residues in the CDR3. With V trimmed by 1 base and J by 7 bases, 3 bases remained unmatched. This chain's CDR3 is CASSELGQSEKLFF. In nucleotides, the CDR3 is TGTGCCAGCAGTGAATTGGGACAGTCTGAAAAACTGTTTTTT.

The V call is TRBV7-3, the J call TRBJ2-1, with D hard to call. Trimming removed 3 bases at V and 5 bases at J, with 5 bases between. The CDR3 runs to 12 residues. From germline, CDR1 is SGHTA and CDR2 FQGTGA. The CDR3 spells CASSFPDNEQFF. In nucleotides, the CDR3 is TGTGCCAGCAGCTTCCCCGACAATGAGCAGTTCTTC.

The genes are TRBV6-1 and TRBJ2-3; D gene ambiguous. Trimming removed 5 bases from V and 3 bases from J, with 6 bases in between. CDR3 length: 12 amino acids. Germline V gene data show CDR1 as MNHNS and CDR2 as SASEGT. CDR3 residues: CASSHFTDTQYF. As DNA, the CDR3 is TGTGCCAGCAGTCACTTTACAGATACGCAGTATTTT.

The chain is built from TRBV30 and TRBJ1-2, with a tentative D call TRBD1 (6 bases). V was pared by 0 bases and J by 9 bases, with 14 bases between. Germline-derived CDR1 and CDR2 are GTSNPN and SVGIG (reference sequence). CDR3 size: 13 residues. This CDR3 is CAWSVQGRRSYTF. The CDR3 bases are TGTGCCTGGAGTGTACAGGGCCGCCGGAGCTACACCTTC.

The CDR3 protein is CASSPLYGYTF. The CDR3 DNA sequence: TGTGCCAGCAGTCCCCTATATGGCTACACCTTC. This chain joins TRBV28 and TRBJ1-2; D is ambiguous. The V gene's germline CDR1 is MDHEN and CDR2 SYDVKM. The CDR3 covers 11 residues. Trimming removed 5 bases from V and 5 bases from J, with 6 bases in between.